A single T cell receptor (beta chain) is shown here with its context. Its antigen is not known. Primers included in the PCR were 60 Vbeta and 13 Jbeta primers. In the source study's methods: An analysis that came later counted 73 million or so unique TCR beta chains, approximately 11 million shared. Assay used: immunoSEQ multiplex PCR; TCRdb lists only in-frame clones, some missing. V and J calls plus clone size are reproduced from that table; the DNA served to infer D and trimming. The profile covers approximately 120,000 clones, with roughly 67% appearing a single time and around 7.7% taken by the ten largest. V gave up 7 bases and J gave up 8 bases; unmatched junction bases: 9. The CDR3 loop spans 13 amino acids. Per the germline V gene, CDR1 is SNHLY and CDR2 is FYNNEI. These data come from a study of cytomegalovirus exposure and HLA in healthy donors. Study information: Among a few hundred genotyped donors, around 77% fell in the Caucasian-associated ancestry cluster.

Whole-study results and caveats: Compared with the roughly 670-donor mean, an Asian-associated ancestry cluster reportedly had fewer N-insertions, according to a later analysis. The authors later linked a missense DCLRE1C variant to TCR beta V- and J-gene trimming.

This clonotype was obtained from a man aged 35 to 55 in good health and CMV-seronegative. What was sequenced was PBMCs. The chain recombines TRBV2 with TRBJ1-1, with 8 bases lining up with TRBD1. Written as DNA, the CDR3 is TGTGCCAGCAATAACAGAGGACAGGGCGAAGCTTTCTTT. This sequence encodes CASNNRGQGEAFF.